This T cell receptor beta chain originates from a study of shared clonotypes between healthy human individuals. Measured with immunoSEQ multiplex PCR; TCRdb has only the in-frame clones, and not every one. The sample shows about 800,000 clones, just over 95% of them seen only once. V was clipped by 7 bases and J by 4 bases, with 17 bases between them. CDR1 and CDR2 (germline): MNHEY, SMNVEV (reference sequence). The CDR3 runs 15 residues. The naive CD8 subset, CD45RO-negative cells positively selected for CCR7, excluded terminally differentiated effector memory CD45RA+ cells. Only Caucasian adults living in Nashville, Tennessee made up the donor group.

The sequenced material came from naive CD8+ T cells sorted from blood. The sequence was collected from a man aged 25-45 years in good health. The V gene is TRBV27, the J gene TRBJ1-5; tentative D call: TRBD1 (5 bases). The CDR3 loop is CASMSGRTFNQPQHF. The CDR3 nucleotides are TGTGCCAGCATGTCAGGGCGAACTTTTAATCAGCCCCAGCATTTT.